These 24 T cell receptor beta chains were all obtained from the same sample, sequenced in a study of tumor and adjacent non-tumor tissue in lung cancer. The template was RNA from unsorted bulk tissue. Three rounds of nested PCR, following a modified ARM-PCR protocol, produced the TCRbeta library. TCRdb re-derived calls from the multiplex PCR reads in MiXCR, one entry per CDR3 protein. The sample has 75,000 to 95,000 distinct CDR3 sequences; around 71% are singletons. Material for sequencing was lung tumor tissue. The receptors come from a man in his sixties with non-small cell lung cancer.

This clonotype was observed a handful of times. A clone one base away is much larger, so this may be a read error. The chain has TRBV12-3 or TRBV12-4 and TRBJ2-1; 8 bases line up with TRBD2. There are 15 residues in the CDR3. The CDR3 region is CASSPIAGPYNGQFF. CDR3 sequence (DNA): TGTGCCAGCAGTCCAATAGCGGGACCCTACAATGGGCAGTTCTTC.

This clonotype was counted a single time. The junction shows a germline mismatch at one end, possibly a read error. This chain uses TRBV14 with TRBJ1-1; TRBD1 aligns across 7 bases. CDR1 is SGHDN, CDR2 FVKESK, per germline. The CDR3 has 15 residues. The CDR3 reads CVSSQFSDRDTEAFF. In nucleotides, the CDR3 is TGTGTCAGCAGCCAATTCTCAGACAGGGACACTGAAGCTTTCTTT. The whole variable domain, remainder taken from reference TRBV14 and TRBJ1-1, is EAGVTQFPSHSVIEKGQTVTLRCDPISGHDNLYWYRRVMGKEIKFLLHFVKESKQDESGMPNNRFLAERTGGTYSTLKVQPAELEDSGVYFCVSSQFSDRDTEAFFGQGTRLTVV.

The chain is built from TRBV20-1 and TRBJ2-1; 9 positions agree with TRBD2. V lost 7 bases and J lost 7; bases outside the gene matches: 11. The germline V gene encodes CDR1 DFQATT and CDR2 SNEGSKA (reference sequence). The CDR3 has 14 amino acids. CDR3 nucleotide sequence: TGCAGTGTCAGGGGACTAGCTGGAATTAATGAGCAGTTCTTC. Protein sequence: CSVRGLAGINEQFF.

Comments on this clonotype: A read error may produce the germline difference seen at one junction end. The CDR3 loop reads CASNLGGSVQETQYF. CDR3 DNA sequence: TGTGCCAGTAACTTAGGAGGGTCAGTCCAAGAAACCCAGTACTTC. The V gene is TRBV11-2, the J gene TRBJ2-5; perhaps TRBD2 as D (6 bases). The CDR3 runs 15 residues. CDR1 is SGHAT, CDR2 FQNNGV, per germline.

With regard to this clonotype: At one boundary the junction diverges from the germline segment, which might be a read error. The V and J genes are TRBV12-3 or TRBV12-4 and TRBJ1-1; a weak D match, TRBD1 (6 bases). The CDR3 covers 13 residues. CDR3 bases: TGTGCCAGGAGTTTCGGGGGCATCACTGAAGCTTACTTT. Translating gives CARSFGGITEAYF.

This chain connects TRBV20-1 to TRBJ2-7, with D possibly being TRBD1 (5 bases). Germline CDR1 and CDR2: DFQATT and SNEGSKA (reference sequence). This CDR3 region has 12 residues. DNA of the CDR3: TGCAGCACTGCGAGACAGAGTTTCGAGCAGTACTTC. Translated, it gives CSTARQSFEQYF.

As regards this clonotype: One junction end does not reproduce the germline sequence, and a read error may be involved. In DNA form, the CDR3 reads TGTGCCAGCAGTCCCTTAGTCAAAAACATTCAGTGCTTC. Residues: CASSPLVKNIQCF. The rearrangement uses TRBV12-3 or TRBV12-4 and TRBJ2-4; D gene unclear. The CDR3 extends over 13 amino acids.

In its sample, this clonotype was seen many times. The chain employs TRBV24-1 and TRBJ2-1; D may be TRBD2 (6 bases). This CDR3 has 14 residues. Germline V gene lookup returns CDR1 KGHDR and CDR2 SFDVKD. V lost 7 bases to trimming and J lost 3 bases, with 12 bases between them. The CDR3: CATRGPGSYNEQFF. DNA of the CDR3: TGTGCCACCAGAGGCCCCGGGAGCTACAATGAGCAGTTCTTC.

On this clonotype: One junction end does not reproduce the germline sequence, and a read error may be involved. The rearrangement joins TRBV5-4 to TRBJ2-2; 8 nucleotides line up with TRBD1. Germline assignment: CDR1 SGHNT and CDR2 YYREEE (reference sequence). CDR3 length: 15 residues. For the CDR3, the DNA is TGTGCCAGCAGCCCGGACAGGGTAGTTTCCGGGGAGCTGTCTTTT. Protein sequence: CASSPDRVVSGELSF.

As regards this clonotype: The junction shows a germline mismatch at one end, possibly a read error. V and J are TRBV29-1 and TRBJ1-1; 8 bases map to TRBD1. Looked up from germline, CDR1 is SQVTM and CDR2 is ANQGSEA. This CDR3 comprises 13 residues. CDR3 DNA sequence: TGCGGCGTTAGGACAGGGCCGGGCGCTGAAGCTTTCTTT. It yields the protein CGVRTGPGAEAFF.

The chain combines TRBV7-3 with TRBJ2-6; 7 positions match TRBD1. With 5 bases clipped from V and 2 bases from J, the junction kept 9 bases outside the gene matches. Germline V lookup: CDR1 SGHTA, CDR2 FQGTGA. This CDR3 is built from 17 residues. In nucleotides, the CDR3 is TGTGCCAGCAGCGCGACAGGGTCCCACCCTGGGGCCAACGTCCTGACTTTC. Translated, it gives CASSATGSHPGANVLTF. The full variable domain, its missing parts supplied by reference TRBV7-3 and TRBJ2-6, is GAGVSQTPSNKVTEKGKYVELRCDPISGHTALYWYRQSLGQGPEFLIYFQGTGAADDSGLPNDRFFAVRPEGSVSTLKIQRTERGDSAVYLCASSATGSHPGANVLTFGAGSRLTVL.

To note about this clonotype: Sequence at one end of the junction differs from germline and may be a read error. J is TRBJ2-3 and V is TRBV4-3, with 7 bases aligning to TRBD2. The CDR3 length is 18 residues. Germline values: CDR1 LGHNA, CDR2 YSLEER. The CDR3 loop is CACSQEGGGAGPADTQYF. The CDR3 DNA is TGCGCCTGCAGCCAAGAGGGTGGTGGAGCGGGGCCAGCTGATACGCAGTATTTT.

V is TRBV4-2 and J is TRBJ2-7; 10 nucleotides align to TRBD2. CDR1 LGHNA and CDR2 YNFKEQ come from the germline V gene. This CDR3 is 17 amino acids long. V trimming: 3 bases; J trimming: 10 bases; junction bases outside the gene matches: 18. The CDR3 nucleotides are TGTGCCAGCAGCCAGGTTGGAGCGGGAGGGCTGGAGTATGATCAGTACTTC. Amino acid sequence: CASSQVGAGGLEYDQYF.

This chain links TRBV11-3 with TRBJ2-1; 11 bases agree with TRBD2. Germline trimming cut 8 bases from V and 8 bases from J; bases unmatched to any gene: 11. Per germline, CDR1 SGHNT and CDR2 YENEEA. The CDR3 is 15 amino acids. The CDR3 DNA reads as TGTGCCAGCGGCAACGGGACTAGCGGTAGCCATGAGCAGTTCTTC. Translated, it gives CASGNGTSGSHEQFF.

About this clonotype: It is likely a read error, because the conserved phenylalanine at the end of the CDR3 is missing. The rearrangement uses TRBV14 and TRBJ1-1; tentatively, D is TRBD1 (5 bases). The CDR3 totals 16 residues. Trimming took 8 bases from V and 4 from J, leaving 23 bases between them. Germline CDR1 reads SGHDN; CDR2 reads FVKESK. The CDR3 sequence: CASESTAGGGCTEAFS. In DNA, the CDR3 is TGTGCCAGCGAATCAACAGCCGGCGGGGGGTGCACTGAAGCTTTCTCT.

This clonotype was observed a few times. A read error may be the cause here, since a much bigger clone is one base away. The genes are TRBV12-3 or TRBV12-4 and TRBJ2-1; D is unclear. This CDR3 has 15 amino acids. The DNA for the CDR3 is TGTGCCAGCAGTTTAATGGCAGCCTCCTACAATGATCAGTTCTTC. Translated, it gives CASSLMAASYNDQFF.

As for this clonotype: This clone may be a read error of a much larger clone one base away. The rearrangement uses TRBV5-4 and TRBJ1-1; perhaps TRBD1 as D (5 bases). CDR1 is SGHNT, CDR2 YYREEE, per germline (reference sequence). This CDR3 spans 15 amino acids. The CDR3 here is CASSGSGRMNTDAFF. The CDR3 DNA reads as TGTGCCAGCAGCGGGTCGGGACGGATGAACACTGACGCTTTCTTT.

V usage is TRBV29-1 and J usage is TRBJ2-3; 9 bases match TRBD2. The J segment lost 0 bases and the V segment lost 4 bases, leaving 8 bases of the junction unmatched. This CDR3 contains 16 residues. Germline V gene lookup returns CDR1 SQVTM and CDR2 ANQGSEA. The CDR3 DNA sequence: TGCAGCGTTGCCAGGACTAGCGTGGGTAGCACAGATACGCAGTATTTT. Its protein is CSVARTSVGSTDTQYF.

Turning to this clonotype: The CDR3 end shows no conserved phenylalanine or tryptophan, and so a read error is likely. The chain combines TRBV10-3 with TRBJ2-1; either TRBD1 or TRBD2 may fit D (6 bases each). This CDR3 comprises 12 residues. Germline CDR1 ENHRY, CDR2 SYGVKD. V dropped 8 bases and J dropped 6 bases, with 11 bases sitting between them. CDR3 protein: CAIGGGINEQFY. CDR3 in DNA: TGTGCCATCGGAGGGGGGATCAATGAGCAGTTCTAC.

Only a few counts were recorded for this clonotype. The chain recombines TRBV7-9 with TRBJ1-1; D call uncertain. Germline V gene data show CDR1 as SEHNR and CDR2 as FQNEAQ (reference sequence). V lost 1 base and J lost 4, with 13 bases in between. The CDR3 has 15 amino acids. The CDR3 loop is CASSLEVTVGTEAFF. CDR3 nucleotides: TGTGCCAGCAGCTTAGAGGTCACGGTGGGCACTGAAGCTTTCTTT.

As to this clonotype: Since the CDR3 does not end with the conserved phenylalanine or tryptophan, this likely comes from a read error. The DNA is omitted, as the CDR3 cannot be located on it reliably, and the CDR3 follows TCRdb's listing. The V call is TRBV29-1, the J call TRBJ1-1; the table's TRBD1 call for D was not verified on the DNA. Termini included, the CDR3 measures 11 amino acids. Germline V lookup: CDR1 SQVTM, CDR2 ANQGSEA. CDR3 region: CSGGGNTEASC.

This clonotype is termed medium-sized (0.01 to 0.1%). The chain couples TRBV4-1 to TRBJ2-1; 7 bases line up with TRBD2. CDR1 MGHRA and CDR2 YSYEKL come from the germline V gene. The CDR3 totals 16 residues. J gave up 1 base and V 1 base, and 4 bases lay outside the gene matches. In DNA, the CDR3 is TGCGCCAGCAGCCAAGTTATGCGGGAGTCCTACAATGAGCAGTTCTTC. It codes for CASSQVMRESYNEQFF.

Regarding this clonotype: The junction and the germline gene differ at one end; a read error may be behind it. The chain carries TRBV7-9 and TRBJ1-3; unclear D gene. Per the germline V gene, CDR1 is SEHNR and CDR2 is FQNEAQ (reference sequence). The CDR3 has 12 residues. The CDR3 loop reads CASSPGGITIYF. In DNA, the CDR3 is TGTGCCAGCAGCCCCGGTGGAATCACCATATATTTT.

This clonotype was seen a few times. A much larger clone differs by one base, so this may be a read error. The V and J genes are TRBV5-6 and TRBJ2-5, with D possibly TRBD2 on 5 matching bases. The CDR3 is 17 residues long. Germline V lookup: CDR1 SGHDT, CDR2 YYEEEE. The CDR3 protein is CTSSLAQRRSPKETQYF. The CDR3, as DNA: TGTACCAGCAGCTTGGCCCAGCGGCGCTCCCCCAAAGAGACCCAGTACTTC.